The rows below give T cell receptor beta chains drawn from one sample of a study of graft-versus-host responses after intestinal transplantation. Produced via immunoSEQ multiplex PCR; TCRdb's table is partial and in-frame only. This sample has over 10,000 clones; 65% to 85% occur once, and the top ten carry over 8.5%. The sample here was PBMCs, taken approximately 310 days after intestinal transplant. These receptors all stem from a human patient who received an intestinal transplant, so some T cells may come from the graft donor. Both conserved end residues are part of each CDR3. D genes are given only for firm matches. Clone size is shown for a subset of rows, as once, few, many or a class of expanded clone.

D gene,V gene,clone size,J gene,CDR3 protein,CDR3 DNA
TRBD1,TRBV5-1,.,TRBJ2-7,CASSERQGAPYEQYF,TGCGCCAGCAGCGAGAGACAGGGGGCTCCCTACGAGCAGTACTTC
TRBD2,TRBV9,.,TRBJ2-3,CASSGIAGGTDTQYF,TGTGCCAGCAGCGGGATAGCGGGAGGCACAGATACGCAGTATTTT
TRBD1,TRBV30,.,TRBJ1-1,CAWNWDRGEAFF,TGTGCCTGGAACTGGGACAGGGGCGAAGCTTTCTTT
.,TRBV5-6,.,TRBJ2-3,CASSLGVNTQYF,TGTGCCAGCAGCTTGGGGGTGAATACGCAGTATTTT
.,TRBV4-1,.,TRBJ1-1,CASSQDGLNTEAFF,TGCGCCAGCAGCCAAGATGGCCTGAACACTGAAGCTTTCTTT
.,TRBV6-1,.,TRBJ2-3,CANRRDGGTDTQYF,TGTGCCAATAGACGGGACGGGGGCACAGATACGCAGTATTTT
TRBD1,TRBV7-9,once,TRBJ1-1,CASSLLGTGVMNTKAFF,TGTGCCAGCAGCTTACTTGGGACAGGCGTCATGAACACTAAAGCTTTCTTT
TRBD2,TRBV11-1,.,TRBJ2-7,CASSPLGLAGEQYF,TGTGCCAGCAGCCCCCTCGGACTAGCGGGAGAGCAGTACTTC
.,TRBV11-2,.,TRBJ2-1,CASSFGRGLYQGNEQFF,TGTGCCAGCAGCTTCGGCAGGGGACTCTACCAAGGGAATGAGCAGTTCTTC
.,TRBV27,.,TRBJ2-2,CASSLTNTGELFF,TGTGCCAGCAGTTTGACTAACACCGGGGAGCTGTTTTTT
TRBD2,TRBV7-9,.,TRBJ2-2,CASSLLGLAENTGELFF,TGTGCCAGCAGCTTACTTGGACTAGCAGAGAACACCGGGGAGCTGTTTTTT
.,TRBV7-9,once,TRBJ2-1,CASSHFDPTYNEQFF,TGTGCCAGCAGCCACTTTGATCCGACCTACAATGAGCAGTTCTTC
.,TRBV9,.,TRBJ1-2,CASREEGTNYGYTF,TGTGCCAGCAGGGAGGAGGGTACTAACTATGGCTACACCTTC
.,TRBV2,once,TRBJ1-1,CAVPDGTNTEAFF,TGTGCCGTACCGGACGGAACCAACACTGAAGCTTTCTTT
.,TRBV2,few,TRBJ2-7,CASSRTVSYEQYF,TGTGCCAGCAGTCGGACAGTGTCCTACGAGCAGTACTTC
TRBD2,TRBV15,.,TRBJ2-1,CATSRDGTSGYNEQFF,TGTGCCACCAGCAGAGATGGGACTAGCGGCTACAATGAGCAGTTCTTC
TRBD2,TRBV6-5,.,TRBJ2-2,CASSWTSGITGELFF,TGTGCCAGCAGTTGGACTAGCGGGATCACCGGGGAGCTGTTTTTT
TRBD1,TRBV7-2,.,TRBJ2-2,CASSLSPSGTGGTGELFF,TGTGCCAGCAGCTTATCACCCTCCGGGACAGGGGGGACCGGGGAGCTGTTTTTT
TRBD2,TRBV30,few,TRBJ2-7,CAWTPSGGEQYF,TGTGCCTGGACCCCGAGCGGGGGTGAGCAGTACTTC
.,TRBV6-1,.,TRBJ2-3,CASSSSPDTQYF,TGTGCCAGCAGTTCTTCCCCAGATACGCAGTATTTT
.,TRBV19,.,TRBJ2-3,CASNPRISPVDTQYF,TGTGCCAGTAATCCAAGGATCAGTCCCGTGGATACGCAGTATTTT
TRBD1,TRBV9,.,TRBJ1-3,CASSVGTGSWGSGNTIYF,TGTGCCAGCAGCGTAGGGACAGGTTCCTGGGGCTCTGGAAACACCATATATTTT
.,TRBV2,.,TRBJ2-3,CASKSQGGGFIDTQYF,TGTGCCAGCAAAAGCCAAGGGGGAGGGTTCATAGATACGCAGTATTTT
TRBD2,TRBV5-4,.,TRBJ2-7,CASSLGLAGVEQYF,TGTGCCAGCAGCCTGGGACTAGCGGGAGTCGAGCAGTACTTC
TRBD2,TRBV28,.,TRBJ2-7,CASSIRTSGRAGLDEQYF,TGTGCCAGCAGCATTCGGACTAGCGGGAGGGCCGGGCTAGACGAGCAGTACTTC
.,TRBV11-1,.,TRBJ1-3,CASSLPPHSGNTIYF,TGTGCCAGCAGCTTACCGCCTCACTCGGGAAACACCATATATTTT
.,TRBV4-1,.,TRBJ1-3,CASSQVKATGNTIYF,TGCGCCAGCAGCCAAGTAAAAGCGACTGGAAACACCATATATTTT